This T cell receptor beta chain was sequenced for a study of blood T cell repertoires in COVID-19. Produced via immunoSEQ multiplex PCR; TCRdb's table is partial and in-frame only. The sample consists of around 270,000 clones, approximately 86% of them appearing once. V lost 2 bases, J lost 6 bases, and 13 bases lay in between. CDR3 length: 15 residues. CDR1 WSHSY and CDR2 SAAADI come from the germline V gene. The material sequenced was peripheral blood. The source of this sequence is a man aged 30-40 years with active or convalescent COVID-19. The V and J genes are TRBV10-2 and TRBJ2-2, with D possibly matching TRBD1 (7 bases). The CDR3 DNA sequence: TGCGCCAGCAGTGAGATCCAGGGGGAGGCCGGGGAGCTGTTTTTT. As protein: CASSEIQGEAGELFF.